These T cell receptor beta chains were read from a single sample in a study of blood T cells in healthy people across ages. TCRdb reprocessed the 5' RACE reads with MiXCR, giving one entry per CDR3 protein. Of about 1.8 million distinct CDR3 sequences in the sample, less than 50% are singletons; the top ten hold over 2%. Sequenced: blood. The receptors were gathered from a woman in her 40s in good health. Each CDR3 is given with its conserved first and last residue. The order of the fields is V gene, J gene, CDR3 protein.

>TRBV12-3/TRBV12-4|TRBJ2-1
CASSFLMSGGVTYNEQFF
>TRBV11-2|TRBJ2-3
CASSPNSLIGRTDTQYF
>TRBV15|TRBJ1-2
CATSPPVSNYGYTF
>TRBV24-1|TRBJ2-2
CATSDLGQGPGELFF
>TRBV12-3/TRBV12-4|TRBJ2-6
CASSIPGSSGANVLTF
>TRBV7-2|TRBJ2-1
CASSAGGSFNEQFF
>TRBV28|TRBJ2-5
CASSSLPSWGWQETQYF
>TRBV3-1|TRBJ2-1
CVSSLPAQNEQFF
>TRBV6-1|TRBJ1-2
CASSEASGGPYGYTF
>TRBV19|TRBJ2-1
CASSIEGLVFNEQFF
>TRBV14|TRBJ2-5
CASSQESAGDQETQYF
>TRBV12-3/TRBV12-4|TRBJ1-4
CASSRDRRGEKLFF
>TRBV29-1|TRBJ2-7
CSVVEDTFLYEQYF
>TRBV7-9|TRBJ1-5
CASSLVGGGQPQHF
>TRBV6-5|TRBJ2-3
CASMWQGRTDTQYF
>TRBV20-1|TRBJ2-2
CSAPFAGFNTGELFF
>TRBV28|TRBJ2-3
CASSSVRGGRDTQYF
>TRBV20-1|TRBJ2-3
CSARDIGRLARGPDTQYF
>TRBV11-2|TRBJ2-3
CASSPRPLLSGGGTDTQYF
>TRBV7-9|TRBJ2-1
CASSFAATGGGNEQFF
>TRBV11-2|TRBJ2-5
CASSLAGDNYVQYF
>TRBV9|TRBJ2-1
CASSVEGGAYNEQFF
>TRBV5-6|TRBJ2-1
CASSLVGPWALEQFF
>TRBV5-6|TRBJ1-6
CASSRGLPGGNSPLHF
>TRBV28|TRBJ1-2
CASSPTGRYGYTF
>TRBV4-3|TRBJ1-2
CASSQDKSNYGYTF
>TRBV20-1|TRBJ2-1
CSARPGQSSYNEQFF
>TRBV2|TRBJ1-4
CASREDSLNEKLFF
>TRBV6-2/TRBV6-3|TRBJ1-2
CASSYIQGVGGYTF
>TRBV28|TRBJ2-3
CASSRTGGAITDTQYF
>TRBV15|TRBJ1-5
CATSLGPPFANQPQHF
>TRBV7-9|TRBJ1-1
CASSQCGGRTEAFF
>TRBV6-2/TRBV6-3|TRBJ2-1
CASSYMGVDEQFF
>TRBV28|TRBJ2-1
CASSPLKDRDNEQFF
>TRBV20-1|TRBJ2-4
CSAREGLAGVIRNIQYF
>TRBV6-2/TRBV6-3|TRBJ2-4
CASSYGTSGQYF
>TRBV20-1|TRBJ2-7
CSAQRTAGSYEQYF
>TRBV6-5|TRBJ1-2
CASSAYGRDGYTF
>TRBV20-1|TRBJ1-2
CSAEGQGAHGYTF
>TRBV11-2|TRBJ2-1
CASSLRVRGAPVVNEQFF
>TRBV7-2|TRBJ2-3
CASSRRVASTDTQYF
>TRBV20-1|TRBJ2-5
CSAGGGAAETQYF
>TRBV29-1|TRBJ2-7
CSVGRDRGRLDHSYEQYF
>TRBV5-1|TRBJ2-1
CASGSGLAGGYNEQFF
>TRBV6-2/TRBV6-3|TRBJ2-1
CASTGTSGLRGFF
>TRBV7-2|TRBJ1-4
CASSSTGGDNEKLFF
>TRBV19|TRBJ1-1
CASSISLLNTEAFF
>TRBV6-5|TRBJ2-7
CASSSGGYPYEQYF
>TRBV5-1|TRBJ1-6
CASKVTESYNSPLHF
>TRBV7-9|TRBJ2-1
CASSLGVGAGDYNEQFF
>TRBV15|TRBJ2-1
CATSTRGGGAYNEQFF
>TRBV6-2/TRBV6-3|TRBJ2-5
CASSYGLLETQYF
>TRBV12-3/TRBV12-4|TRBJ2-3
CASSAHTQYF